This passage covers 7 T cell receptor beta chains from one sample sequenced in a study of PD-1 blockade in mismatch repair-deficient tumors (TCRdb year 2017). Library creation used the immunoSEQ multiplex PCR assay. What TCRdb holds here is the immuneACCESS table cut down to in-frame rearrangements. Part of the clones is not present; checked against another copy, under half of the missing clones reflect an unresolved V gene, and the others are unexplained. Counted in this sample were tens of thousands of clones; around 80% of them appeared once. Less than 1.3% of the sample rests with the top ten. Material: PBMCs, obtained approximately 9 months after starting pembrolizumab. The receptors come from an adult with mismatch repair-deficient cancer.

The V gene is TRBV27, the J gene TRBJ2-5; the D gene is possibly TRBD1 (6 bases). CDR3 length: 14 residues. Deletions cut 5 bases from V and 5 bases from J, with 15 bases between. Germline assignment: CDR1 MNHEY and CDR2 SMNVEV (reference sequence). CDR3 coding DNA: TGTGCCAGCAGTGATACAGGGTATTGGGAGACCCAGTACTTC. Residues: CASSDTGYWETQYF.

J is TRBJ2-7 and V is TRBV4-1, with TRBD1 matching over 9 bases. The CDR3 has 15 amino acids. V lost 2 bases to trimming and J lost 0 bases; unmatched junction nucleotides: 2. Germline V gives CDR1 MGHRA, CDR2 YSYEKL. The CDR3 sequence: CASSQRDRDSYEQYF. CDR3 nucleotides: TGCGCCAGCAGCCAAAGGGACAGGGACTCCTACGAGCAGTACTTC.

CDR3 sequence reads: CASSLVADSNTGELFF. DNA for the CDR3: TGTGCCAGCAGCTTAGTGGCGGACTCGAACACCGGGGAGCTGTTTTTT. This chain connects TRBV7-2 to TRBJ2-2; perhaps TRBD2 as D (5 bases). The CDR3 is 16 residues long. Germline values: CDR1 SGHTA, CDR2 FQGNSA. V was trimmed by 1 base and J by 0 bases, leaving 9 bases between them. Combining the CDR3 with reference TRBV7-2 and TRBJ2-2 gives the whole variable domain GAGVSQSPSNKVTEKGKDVELRCDPISGHTALYWYRQSLGQGLEFLIYFQGNSAPDKSGLPSDRFSAERTGGSVSTLTIQRTQQEDSAVYLCASSLVADSNTGELFFGEGSRLTVL.

The CDR3 DNA follows: TGTGCCAGCTGGGGGCAGGGGGCTAGCGGGAGCTATGAGCAGTTCTTC. Protein product: CASWGQGASGSYEQFF. The chain has TRBV27 and TRBJ2-1; TRBD2 matches 10 bases. The ends lost 8 bases at V and 8 bases at J; junction bases unmatched: 15. The CDR3 spans 16 residues. CDR1 MNHEY and CDR2 SMNVEV come from the germline V gene (reference sequence).

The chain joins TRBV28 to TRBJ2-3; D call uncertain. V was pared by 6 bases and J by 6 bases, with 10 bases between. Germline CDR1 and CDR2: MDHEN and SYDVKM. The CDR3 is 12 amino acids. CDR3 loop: CASSLPMDTQYF. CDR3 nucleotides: TGTGCCAGCAGCTTACCCATGGATACGCAGTATTTT.

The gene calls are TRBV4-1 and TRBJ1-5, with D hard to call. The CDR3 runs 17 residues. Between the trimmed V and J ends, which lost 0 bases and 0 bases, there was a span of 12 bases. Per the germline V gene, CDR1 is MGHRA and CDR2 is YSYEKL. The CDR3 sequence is CASSQDLSKPSNQPQHF. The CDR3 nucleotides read TGCGCCAGCAGCCAAGACTTATCAAAGCCTAGCAATCAGCCCCAGCATTTT.

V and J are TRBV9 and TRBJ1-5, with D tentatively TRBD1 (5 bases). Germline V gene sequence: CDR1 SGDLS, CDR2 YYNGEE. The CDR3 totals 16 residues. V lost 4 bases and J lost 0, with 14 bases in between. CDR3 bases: TGTGCCAGCAGCCCCGGGGGGTCCCTTAGCAATCAGCCCCAGCATTTT. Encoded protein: CASSPGGSLSNQPQHF.